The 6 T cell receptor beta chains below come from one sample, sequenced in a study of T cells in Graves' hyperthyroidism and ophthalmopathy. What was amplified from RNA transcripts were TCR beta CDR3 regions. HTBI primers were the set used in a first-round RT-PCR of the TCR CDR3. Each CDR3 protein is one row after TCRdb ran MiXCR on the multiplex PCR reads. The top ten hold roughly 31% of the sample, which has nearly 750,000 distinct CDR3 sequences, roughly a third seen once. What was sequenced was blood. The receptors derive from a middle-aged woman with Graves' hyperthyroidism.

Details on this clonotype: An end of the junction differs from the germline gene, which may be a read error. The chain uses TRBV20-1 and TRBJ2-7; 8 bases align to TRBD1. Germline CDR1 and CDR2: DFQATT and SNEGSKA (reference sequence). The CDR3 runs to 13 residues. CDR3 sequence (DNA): TGCAGTGCTAGCAGGACAGGGCTCTACAAGCAGTACTTC. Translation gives CSASRTGLYKQYF.

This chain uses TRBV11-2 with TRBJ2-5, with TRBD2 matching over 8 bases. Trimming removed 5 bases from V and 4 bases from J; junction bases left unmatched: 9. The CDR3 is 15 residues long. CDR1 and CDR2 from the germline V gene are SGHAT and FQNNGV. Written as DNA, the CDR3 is TGTGCCAGCAGCCCTTCGGCCGGGGGGGCAGAGACCCAGTACTTC. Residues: CASSPSAGGAETQYF.

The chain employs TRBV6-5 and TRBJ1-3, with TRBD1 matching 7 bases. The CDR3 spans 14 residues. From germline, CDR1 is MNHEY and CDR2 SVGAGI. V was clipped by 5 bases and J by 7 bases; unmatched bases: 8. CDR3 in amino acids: CASSDGQALNTIYF. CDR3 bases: TGTGCCAGCAGTGACGGACAGGCCCTGAACACCATATATTTT.

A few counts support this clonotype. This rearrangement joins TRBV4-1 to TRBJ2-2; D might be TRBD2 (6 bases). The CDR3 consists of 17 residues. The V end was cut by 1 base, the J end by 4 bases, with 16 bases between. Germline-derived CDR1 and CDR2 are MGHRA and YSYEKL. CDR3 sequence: CASSQGVKGLVTGELFF. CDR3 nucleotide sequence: TGCGCCAGCAGCCAAGGGGTTAAGGGACTTGTCACCGGGGAGCTGTTTTTT.

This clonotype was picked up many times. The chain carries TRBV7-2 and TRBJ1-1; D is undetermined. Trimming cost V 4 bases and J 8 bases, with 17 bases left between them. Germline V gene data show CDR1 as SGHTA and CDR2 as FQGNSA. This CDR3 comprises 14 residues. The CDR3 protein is CASSSGPSGREAFF. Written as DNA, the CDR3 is TGTGCCAGCAGCTCCGGGCCCAGCGGGAGGGAAGCTTTCTTT.

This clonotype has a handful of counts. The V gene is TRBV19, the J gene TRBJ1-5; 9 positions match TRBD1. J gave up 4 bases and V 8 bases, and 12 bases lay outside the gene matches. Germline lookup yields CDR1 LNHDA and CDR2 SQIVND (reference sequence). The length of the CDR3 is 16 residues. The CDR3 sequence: CASGPLDRGLNQPQHF. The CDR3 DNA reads TGTGCCAGTGGTCCTTTGGACAGGGGCTTAAATCAGCCCCAGCATTTT.